This TCR beta chain comes out of a study of spatial heterogeneity in lung cancer. The CDR3 totals 12 residues. CDR1 is MDHEN and CDR2 is SYDVKM in the germline V gene. Trimming cost V 7 bases and J 4 bases, with 8 bases left between them. TCRdb re-derived calls from the 5' RACE reads in MiXCR, one entry per CDR3 protein. The sample yields 85,000 to 100,000 distinct CDR3 sequences, over 9.5% seen once. This clonotype was seen only a few times. Indicated time point: sample taken at primary tumor resection. Tumor, nontumor lung or frozen PBMC supplied whole RNA that was sequenced unsorted. The source of this sequence is a male donor with early-stage non-small cell lung cancer. This chain joins TRBV28 and TRBJ1-5; the D is unclear. The sequenced sample was PBMCs, obtained at surgery. CDR3: CASTIPNQPQHF. CDR3 DNA: TGTGCCAGCACCATTCCGAATCAGCCCCAGCATTTT.